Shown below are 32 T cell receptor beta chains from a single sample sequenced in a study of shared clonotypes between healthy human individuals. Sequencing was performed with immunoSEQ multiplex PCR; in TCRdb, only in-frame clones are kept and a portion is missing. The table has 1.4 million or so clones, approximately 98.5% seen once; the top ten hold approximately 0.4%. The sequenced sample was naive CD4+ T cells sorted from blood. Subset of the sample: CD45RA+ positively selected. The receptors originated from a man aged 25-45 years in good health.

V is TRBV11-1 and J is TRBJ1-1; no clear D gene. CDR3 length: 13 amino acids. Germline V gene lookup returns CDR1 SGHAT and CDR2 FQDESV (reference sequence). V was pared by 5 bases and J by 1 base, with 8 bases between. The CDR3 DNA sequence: TGTGCCAGCAGCCGAAACAGGAACACTGAAGCTTTCTTT. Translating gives CASSRNRNTEAFF.

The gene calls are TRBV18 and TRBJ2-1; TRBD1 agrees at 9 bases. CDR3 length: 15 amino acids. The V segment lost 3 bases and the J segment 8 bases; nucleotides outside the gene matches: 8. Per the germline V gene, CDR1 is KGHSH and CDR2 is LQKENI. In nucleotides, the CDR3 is TGTGCCAGCTCACCTCGACAGGGGGATAGATATGAGCAGTTCTTC. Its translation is CASSPRQGDRYEQFF.

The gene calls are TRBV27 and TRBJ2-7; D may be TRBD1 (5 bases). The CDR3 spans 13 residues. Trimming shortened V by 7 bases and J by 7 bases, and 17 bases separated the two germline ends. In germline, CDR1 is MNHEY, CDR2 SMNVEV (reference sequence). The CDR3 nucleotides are TGTGCCAGCACCTTATTTCGCAAGGGGGAGCAGTACTTC. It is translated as CASTLFRKGEQYF.

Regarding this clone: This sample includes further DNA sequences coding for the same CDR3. The CDR3 bases are TGCGCCAGCAGCTTCGACGGAAAAGAGACCCAGTACTTC. This codes for CASSFDGKETQYF. The chain couples TRBV5-1 to TRBJ2-5; no clear D. The V gene lost 2 bases and the J gene lost 3 bases, with 8 bases spanning the gap. CDR1 is SGHRS and CDR2 is YFSETQ in the germline V gene. The CDR3 is 13 amino acids.

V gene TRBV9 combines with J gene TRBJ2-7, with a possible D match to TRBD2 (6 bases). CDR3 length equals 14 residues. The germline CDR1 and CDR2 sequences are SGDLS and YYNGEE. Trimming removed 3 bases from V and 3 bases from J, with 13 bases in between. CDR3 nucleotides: TGTGCCAGCAGCGAGACACTAGCTAGCTACGAGCAGTACTTC. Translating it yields CASSETLASYEQYF.

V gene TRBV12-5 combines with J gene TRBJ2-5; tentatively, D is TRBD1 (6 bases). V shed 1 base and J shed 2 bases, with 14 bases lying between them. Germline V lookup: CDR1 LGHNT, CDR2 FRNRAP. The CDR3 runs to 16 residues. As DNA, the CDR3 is TGTGCTAGTGGTTTGGCTTCCTTGACAGGTCAAGAGACCCAGTACTTC. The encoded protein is CASGLASLTGQETQYF. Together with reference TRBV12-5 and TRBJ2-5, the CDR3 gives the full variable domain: DARVTQTPRHKVTEMGQEVTMRCQPILGHNTVFWYRQTMMQGLELLAYFRNRAPLDDSGMPKDRFSAEMPDATLATLKIQPSEPRDSAVYFCASGLASLTGQETQYFGPGTRLLVL.

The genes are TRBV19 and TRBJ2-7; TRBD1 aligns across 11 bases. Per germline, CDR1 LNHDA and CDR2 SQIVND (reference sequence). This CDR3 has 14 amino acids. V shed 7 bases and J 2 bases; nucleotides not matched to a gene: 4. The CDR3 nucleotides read TGTGCCAGTAAGAGGACAGGGGGCCCCTACGAGCAGTACTTC. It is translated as CASKRTGGPYEQYF.

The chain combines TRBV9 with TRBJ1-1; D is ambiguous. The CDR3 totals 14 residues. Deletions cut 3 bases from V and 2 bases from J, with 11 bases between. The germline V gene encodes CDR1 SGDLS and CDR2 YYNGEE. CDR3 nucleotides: TGTGCCAGCAGCGCCAGGCTTGGAAACACTGAAGCTTTCTTT. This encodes CASSARLGNTEAFF.

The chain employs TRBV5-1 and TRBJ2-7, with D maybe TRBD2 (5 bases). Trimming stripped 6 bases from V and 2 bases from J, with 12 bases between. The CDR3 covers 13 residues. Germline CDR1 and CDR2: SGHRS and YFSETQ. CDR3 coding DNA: TGCGCCAGCACCCCGACCGGGACCTACGAGCAGTACTTC. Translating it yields CASTPTGTYEQYF.

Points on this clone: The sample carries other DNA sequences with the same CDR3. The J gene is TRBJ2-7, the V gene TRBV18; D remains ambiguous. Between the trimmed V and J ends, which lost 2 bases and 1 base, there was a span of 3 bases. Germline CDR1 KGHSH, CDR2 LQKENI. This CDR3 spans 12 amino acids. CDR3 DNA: TGTGCCAGCTCACCAGGGTCCTACGAGCAGTACTTC. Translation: CASSPGSYEQYF.

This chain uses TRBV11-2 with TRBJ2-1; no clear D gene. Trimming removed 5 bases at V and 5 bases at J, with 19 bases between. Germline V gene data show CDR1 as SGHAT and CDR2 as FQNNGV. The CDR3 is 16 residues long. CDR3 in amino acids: CASSPAGPYYDNEQFF. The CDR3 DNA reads TGTGCCAGCAGCCCAGCCGGGCCATACTACGACAATGAGCAGTTCTTC.

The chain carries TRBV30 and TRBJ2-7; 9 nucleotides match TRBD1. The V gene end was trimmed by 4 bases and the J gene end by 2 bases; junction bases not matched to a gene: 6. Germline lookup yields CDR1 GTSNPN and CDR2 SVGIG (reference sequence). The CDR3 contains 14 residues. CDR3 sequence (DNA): TGTGCCTGGACGGGACAGGGAAAGCCCTACGAGCAGTACTTC. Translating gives CAWTGQGKPYEQYF.

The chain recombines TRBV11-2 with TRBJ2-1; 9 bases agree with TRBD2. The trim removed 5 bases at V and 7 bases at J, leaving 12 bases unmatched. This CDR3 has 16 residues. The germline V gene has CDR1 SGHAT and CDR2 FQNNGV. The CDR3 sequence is CASSISLAGVLNEQFF. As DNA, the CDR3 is TGTGCCAGCAGCATTAGTTTAGCGGGAGTTCTGAATGAGCAGTTCTTC.

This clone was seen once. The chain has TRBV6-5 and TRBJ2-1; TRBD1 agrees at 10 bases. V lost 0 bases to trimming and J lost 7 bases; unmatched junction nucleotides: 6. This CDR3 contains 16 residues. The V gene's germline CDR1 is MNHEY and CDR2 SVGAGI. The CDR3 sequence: CASSYSGTGEGNEQFF. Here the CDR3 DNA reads TGTGCCAGCAGTTACTCTGGGACAGGGGAGGGGAATGAGCAGTTCTTC.

The CDR3 nucleotides are TGTGCCAGCAGTAATGACGGTCTTCCCTACGAGCAGTACTTC. It specifies CASSNDGLPYEQYF. The V call is TRBV6-1, the J call TRBJ2-7; D uncertain. The CDR3 is made up of 14 amino acids. Per the germline V gene, CDR1 is MNHNS and CDR2 is SASEGT. V lost 5 bases and J 2 bases, leaving 13 bases between the germline ends.

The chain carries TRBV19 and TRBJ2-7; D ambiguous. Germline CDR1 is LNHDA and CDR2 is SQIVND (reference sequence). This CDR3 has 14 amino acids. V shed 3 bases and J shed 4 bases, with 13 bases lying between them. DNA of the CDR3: TGTGCCAGTAGTATCCAGGTTGATCGATACGAGCAGTACTTC. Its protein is CASSIQVDRYEQYF.

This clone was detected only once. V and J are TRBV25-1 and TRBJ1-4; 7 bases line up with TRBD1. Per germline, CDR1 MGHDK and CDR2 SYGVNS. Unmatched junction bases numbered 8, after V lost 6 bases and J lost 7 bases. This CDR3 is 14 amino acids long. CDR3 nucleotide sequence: TGTGCCAGCAGCTTGACAGGGCAGGTTGAAAAACTGTTTTTT. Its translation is CASSLTGQVEKLFF.

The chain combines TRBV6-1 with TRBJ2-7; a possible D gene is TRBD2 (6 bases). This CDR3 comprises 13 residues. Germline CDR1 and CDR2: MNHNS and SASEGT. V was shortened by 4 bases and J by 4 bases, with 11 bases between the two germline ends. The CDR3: CASSVGGRYEQYF. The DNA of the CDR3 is TGTGCCAGCAGTGTCGGGGGTAGGTACGAGCAGTACTTC.

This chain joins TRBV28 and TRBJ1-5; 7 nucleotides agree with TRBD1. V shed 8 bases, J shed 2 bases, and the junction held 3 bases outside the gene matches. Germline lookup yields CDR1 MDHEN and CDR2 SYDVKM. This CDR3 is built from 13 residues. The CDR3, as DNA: TGTGCCAGCGGGCAGGGGGGCAATCAGCCCCAGCATTTT. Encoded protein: CASGQGGNQPQHF.

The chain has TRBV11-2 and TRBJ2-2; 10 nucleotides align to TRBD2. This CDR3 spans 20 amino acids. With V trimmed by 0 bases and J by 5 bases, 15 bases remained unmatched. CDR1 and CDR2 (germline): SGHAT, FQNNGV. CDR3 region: CASSLDRSRSGRVRTGELFF. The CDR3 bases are TGTGCCAGCAGCTTAGATCGGTCTCGGAGCGGGAGGGTTCGGACCGGGGAGCTGTTTTTT. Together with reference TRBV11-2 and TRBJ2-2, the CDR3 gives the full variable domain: EAGVAQSPRYKIIEKRQSVAFWCNPISGHATLYWYQQILGQGPKLLIQFQNNGVVDDSQLPKDRFSAERLKGVDSTLKIQPAKLEDSAVYLCASSLDRSRSGRVRTGELFFGEGSRLTVL.

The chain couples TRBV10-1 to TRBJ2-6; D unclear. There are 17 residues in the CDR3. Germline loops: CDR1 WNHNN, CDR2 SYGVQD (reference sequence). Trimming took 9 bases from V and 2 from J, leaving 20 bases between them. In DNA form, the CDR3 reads TGCGCCAGTCGCCGGCGAATCACCCCGGCTGGGGCCAACGTCCTGACTTTC. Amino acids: CASRRRITPAGANVLTF.

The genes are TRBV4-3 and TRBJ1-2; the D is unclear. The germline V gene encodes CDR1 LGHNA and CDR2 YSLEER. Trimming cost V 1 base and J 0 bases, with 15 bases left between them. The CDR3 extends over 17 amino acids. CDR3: CASSQVPRGSANYGYTF. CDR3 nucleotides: TGCGCCAGCAGCCAAGTCCCCCGGGGATCAGCTAACTATGGCTACACCTTC.

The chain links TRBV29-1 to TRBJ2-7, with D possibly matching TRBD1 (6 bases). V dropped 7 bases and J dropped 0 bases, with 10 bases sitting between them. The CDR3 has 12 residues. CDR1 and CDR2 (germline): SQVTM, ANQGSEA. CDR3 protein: CSASGDSYEQYF. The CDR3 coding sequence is TGCAGCGCCTCAGGGGACTCCTACGAGCAGTACTTC.

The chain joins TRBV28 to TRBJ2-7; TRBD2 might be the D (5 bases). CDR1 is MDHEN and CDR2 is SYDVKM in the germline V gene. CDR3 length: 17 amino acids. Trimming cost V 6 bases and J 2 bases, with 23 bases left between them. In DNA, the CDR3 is TGTGCCAGCAGCCCCAGCGGCGGTACCGACCCAGCCTACGAGCAGTACTTC. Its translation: CASSPSGGTDPAYEQYF.

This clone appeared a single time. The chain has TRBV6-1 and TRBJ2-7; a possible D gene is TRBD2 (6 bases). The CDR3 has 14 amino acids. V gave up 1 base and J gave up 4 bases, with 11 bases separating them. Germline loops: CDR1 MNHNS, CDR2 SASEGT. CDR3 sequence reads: CASSEGGELYEQYF. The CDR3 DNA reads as TGTGCCAGCAGTGAAGGGGGGGAATTATACGAGCAGTACTTC.

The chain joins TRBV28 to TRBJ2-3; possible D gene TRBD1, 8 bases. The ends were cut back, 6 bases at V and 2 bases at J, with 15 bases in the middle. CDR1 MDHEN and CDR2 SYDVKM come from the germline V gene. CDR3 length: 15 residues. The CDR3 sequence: CASSLQGGTTDTQYF. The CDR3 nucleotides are TGTGCCAGCAGCCTACAGGGGGGGACCACAGATACGCAGTATTTT.

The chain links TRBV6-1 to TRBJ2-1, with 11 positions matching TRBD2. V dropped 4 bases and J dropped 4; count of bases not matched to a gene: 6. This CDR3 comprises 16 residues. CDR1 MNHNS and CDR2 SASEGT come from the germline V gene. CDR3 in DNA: TGTGCCAGCAGTGGTGGGAGGACTAGCGGGTACAATGAGCAGTTCTTC. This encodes CASSGGRTSGYNEQFF.

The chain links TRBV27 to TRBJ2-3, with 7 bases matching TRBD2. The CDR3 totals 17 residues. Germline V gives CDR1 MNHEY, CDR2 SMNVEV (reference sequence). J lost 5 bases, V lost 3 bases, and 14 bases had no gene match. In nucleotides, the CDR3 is TGTGCCAGCAGTTTGGGTCTAGCGGACAAGGGGTTAGATACGCAGTATTTT. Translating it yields CASSLGLADKGLDTQYF.

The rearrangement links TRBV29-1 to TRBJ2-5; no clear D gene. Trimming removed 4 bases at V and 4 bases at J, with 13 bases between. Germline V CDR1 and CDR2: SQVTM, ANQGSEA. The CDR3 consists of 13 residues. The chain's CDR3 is CSVGLRFVETQYF. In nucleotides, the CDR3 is TGCAGCGTTGGCCTCCGGTTCGTAGAGACCCAGTACTTC.

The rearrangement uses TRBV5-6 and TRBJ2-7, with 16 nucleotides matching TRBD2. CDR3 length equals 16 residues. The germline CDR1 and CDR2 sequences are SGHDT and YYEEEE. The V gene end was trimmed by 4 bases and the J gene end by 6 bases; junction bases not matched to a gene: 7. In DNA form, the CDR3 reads TGTGCCAGCAGCCAAGGGACTAGCGGGAGGGTAGTCGAGCAGTACTTC. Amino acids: CASSQGTSGRVVEQYF. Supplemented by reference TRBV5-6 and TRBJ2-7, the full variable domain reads DAGVTQSPTHLIKTRGQQVTLRCSPKSGHDTVSWYQQALGQGPQFIFQYYEEEERQRGNFPDRFSGHQFPNYSSELNVNALLLGDSALYLCASSQGTSGRVVEQYFGPGTRLTVT.

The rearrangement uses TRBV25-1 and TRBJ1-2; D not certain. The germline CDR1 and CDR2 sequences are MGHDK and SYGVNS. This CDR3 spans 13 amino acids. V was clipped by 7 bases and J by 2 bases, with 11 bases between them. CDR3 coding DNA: TGTGCCAGCACCCCAGAAGCCAACTATGGCTACACCTTC. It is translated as CASTPEANYGYTF.

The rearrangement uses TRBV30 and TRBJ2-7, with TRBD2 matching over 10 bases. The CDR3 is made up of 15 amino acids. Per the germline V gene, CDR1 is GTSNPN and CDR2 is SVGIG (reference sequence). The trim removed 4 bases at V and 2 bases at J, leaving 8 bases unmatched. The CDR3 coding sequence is TGTGCCTGGATTCGTCTAGCGGGAGAGGCCTACGAGCAGTACTTC. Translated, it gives CAWIRLAGEAYEQYF.